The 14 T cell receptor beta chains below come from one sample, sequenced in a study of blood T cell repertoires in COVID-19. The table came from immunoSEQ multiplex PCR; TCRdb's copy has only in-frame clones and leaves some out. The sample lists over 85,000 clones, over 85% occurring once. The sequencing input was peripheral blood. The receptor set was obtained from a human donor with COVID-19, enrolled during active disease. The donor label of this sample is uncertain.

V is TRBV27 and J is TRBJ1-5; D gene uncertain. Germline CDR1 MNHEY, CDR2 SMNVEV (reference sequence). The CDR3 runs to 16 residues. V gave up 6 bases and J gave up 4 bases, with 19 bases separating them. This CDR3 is CASSLTFSGGNQPQHF. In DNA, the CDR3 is TGTGCCAGCAGCTTGACCTTCTCGGGTGGGAATCAGCCCCAGCATTTT.

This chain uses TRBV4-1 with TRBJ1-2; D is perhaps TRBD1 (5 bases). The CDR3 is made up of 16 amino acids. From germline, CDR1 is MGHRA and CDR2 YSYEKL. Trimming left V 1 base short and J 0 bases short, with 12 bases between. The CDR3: CASSQAPATANYGYTF. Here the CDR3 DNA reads TGCGCCAGCAGCCAAGCTCCCGCGACAGCTAACTATGGCTACACCTTC.

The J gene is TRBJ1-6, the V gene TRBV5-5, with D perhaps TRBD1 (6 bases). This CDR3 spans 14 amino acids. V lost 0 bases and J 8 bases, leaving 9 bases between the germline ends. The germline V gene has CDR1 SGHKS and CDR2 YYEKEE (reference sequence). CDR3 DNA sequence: TGTGCCAGCAGCTTGGAAGGGGGTGATTCACCCCTCCACTTT. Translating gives CASSLEGGDSPLHF.

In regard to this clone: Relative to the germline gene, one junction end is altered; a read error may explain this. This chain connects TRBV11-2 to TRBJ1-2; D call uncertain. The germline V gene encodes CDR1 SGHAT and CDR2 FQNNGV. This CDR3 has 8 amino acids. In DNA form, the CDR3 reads TGTGCCAGCAGCCCCAATGCCTTC. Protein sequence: CASSPNAF.

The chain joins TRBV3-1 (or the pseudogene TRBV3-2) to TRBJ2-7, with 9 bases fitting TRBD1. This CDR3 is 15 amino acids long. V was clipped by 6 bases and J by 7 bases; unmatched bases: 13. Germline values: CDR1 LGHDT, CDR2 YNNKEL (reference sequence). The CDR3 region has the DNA TGTGCCAGCAGAGAAAAAGGGACAGGGAGCGGGGAGCAGTACTTC. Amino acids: CASREKGTGSGEQYF.

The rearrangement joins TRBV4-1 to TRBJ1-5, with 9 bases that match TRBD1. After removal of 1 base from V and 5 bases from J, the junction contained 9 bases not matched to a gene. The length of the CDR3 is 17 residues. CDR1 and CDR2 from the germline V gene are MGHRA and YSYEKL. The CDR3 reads CASSQVVGGTGHQPQHF. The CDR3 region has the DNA TGCGCCAGCAGCCAAGTCGTAGGCGGGACAGGGCATCAGCCCCAGCATTTT.

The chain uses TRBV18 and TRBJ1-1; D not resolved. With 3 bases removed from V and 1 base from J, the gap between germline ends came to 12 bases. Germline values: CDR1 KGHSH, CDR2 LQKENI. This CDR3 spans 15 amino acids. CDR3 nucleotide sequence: TGTGCCAGCTCACCTCCCGATGGAGGGAACACTGAAGCTTTCTTT. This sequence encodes CASSPPDGGNTEAFF.

The DNA of the CDR3 is TGTGCCAGCAGCTCCTATGAAGGAGACGGGGAGCTGTTTTTT. It yields the protein CASSSYEGDGELFF. This chain joins TRBV7-3 and TRBJ2-2; D call uncertain. Germline assignment: CDR1 SGHTA and CDR2 FQGTGA. V was trimmed by 4 bases and J by 7 bases, leaving 13 bases between them. This CDR3 is 14 amino acids long.

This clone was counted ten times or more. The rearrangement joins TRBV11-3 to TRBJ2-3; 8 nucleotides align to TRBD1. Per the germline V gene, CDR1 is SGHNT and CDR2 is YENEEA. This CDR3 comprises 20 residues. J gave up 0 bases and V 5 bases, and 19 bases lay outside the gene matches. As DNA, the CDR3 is TGTGCCAGCAGCCCCTGGTCGACAGGGGCGTATTCCTCGAGCACAGATACGCAGTATTTT. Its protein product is CASSPWSTGAYSSSTDTQYF. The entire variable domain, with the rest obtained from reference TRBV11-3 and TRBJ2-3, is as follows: EAGVVQSPRYKIIEKKQPVAFWCNPISGHNTLYWYLQNLGQGPELLIRYENEEAVDDSQLPKDRFSAERLKGVDSTLKIQPAELGDSAVYLCASSPWSTGAYSSSTDTQYFGPGTRLTVL.

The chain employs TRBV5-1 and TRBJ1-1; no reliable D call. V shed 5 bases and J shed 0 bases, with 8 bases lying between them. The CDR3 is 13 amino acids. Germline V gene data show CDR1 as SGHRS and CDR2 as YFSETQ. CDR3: CASSLGVNTEAFF. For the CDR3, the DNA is TGCGCCAGCAGTCTCGGGGTGAACACTGAAGCTTTCTTT.

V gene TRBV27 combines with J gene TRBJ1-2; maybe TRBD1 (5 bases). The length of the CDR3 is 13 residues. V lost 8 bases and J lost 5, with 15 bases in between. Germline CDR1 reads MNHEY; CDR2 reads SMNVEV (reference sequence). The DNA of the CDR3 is TGTGCCAGCCGCCTCAGCGGGGGGTATGGCTACACCTTC. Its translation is CASRLSGGYGYTF.

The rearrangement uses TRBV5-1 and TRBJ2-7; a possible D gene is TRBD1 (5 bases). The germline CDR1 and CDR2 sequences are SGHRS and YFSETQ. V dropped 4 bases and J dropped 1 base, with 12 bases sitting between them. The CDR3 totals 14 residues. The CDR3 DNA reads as TGCGCCAGCAGCCCCGGACACGGATCCTACGAGCAGTACTTC. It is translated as CASSPGHGSYEQYF.

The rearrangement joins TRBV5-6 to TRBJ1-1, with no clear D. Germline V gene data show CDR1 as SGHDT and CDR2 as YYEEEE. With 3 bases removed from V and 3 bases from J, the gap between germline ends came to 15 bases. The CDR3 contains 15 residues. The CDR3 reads CASSSGRGRDTEAFF. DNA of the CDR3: TGTGCCAGCAGCTCGGGTCGCGGGAGGGACACTGAAGCTTTCTTT.

This CDR3 reads CASSQTGASYEQYF. In DNA form, the CDR3 reads TGTGCCAGCAGCCAGACAGGGGCTTCGTACGAGCAGTACTTC. The chain joins TRBV16 to TRBJ2-7, with TRBD1 matching 8 bases. The V gene end was trimmed by 3 bases and the J gene end by 4 bases; junction bases not matched to a gene: 5. Germline V gives CDR1 KGHSY, CDR2 FQNENV. The CDR3 runs to 14 residues.